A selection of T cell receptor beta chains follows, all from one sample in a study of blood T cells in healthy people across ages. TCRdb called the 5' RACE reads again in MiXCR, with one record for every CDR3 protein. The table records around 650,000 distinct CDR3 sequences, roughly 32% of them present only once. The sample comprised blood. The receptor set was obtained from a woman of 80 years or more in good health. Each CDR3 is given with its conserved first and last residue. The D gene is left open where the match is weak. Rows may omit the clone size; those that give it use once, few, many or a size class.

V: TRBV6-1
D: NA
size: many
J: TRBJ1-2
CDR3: CASSARGQGYGYTF
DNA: TGTGCCAGCAGTGCCCGGGGTCAAGGGTATGGCTACACCTTC

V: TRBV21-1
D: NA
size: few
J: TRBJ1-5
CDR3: CASRFSPNQPQHF
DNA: TGTGCCAGCAGGTTCAGTCCCAATCAGCCCCAGCATTTT

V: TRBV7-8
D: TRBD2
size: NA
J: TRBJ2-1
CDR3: CASSFLGTSGSGNEQFF
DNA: TGTGCCAGCAGCTTCCTGGGGACTAGCGGGAGTGGTAATGAGCAGTTCTTC

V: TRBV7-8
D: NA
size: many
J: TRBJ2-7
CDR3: CASSLGLAGTYEQYF
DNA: TGTGCCAGCAGCTTAGGTCTGGCAGGAACCTACGAGCAGTACTTC

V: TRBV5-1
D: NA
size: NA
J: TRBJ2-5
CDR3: CASSSGAHREETQYF
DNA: TGCGCCAGCAGCTCGGGGGCACACAGGGAAGAGACCCAGTACTTC

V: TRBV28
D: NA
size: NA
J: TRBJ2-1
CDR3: CASSLIGLSYNEQFF
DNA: TGTGCCAGCAGTTTGATAGGGTTGTCCTACAATGAGCAGTTCTTC

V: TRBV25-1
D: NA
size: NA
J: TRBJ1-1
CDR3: CASSQTVGTEAFF
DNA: TGTGCCAGCTCTCAGACAGTGGGCACTGAAGCTTTCTTT

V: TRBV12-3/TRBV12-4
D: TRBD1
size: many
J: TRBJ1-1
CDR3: CASSPQGDSTEAFF
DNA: TGTGCCAGCAGTCCACAGGGGGATAGCACTGAAGCTTTCTTT

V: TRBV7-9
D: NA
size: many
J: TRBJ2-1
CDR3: CASSLGPGRSQFSYNEQFF
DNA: TGTGCCAGCAGCTTAGGTCCGGGACGCAGCCAGTTCTCCTACAATGAGCAGTTCTTC

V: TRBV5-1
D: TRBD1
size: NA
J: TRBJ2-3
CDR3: CASSKWDRERIDTQYF
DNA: TGCGCCAGCAGCAAGTGGGACAGGGAAAGGATAGATACGCAGTATTTT

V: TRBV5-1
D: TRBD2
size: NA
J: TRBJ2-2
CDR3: CASSLSPSGTATNTGELFF
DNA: TGCGCCAGCAGCTTGTCTCCTAGCGGGACCGCTACGAACACCGGGGAGCTGTTTTTT

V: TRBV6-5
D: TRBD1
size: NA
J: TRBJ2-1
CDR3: CASSYSVDRASSGAEQFF
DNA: TGTGCCAGCAGTTACTCAGTGGACAGGGCGTCTTCCGGGGCTGAGCAGTTCTTC

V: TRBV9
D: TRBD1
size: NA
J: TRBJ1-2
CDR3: CASSARTGGTGGYTF
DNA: TGTGCCAGCAGCGCAAGGACAGGGGGGACGGGTGGCTACACCTTC

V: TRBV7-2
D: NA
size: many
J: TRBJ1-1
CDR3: CASSLLRGGSTEAFF
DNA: TGTGCCAGCAGCTTACTAAGGGGTGGGAGCACTGAAGCTTTCTTT

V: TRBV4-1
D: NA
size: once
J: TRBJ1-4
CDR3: CASSQDFGGVKSEKLFF
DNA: TGCGCCAGCAGCCAAGATTTCGGGGGGGTGAAGAGTGAAAAACTGTTTTTT

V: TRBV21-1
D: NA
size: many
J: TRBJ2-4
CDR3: CASSGTDDLHWYF
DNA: TGTGCCAGCTCCGGGACAGACGACCTTCATTGGTACTTC

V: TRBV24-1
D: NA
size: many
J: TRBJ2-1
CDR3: CATSDTAYNEQFF
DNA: TGTGCCACCAGTGATACAGCATACAATGAGCAGTTCTTC

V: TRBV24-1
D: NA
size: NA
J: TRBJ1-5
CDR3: CATSQGSNQPQHF
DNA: TGTGCCACCAGTCAGGGTTCCAATCAGCCCCAGCATTTT

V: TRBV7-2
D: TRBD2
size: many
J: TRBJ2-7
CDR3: CASSLRGGPYEQYF
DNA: TGTGCCAGCAGCTTACGCGGGGGGCCCTACGAGCAGTACTTC

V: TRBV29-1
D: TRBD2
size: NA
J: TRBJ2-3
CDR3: CSVQGLAGEGTDTQYF
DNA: TGCAGCGTTCAGGGACTAGCGGGGGAAGGGACAGATACGCAGTATTTT

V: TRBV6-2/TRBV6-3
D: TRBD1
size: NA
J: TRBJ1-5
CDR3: CASGDRGPDQPQHF
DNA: TGTGCCAGTGGGGACAGGGGGCCAGATCAGCCCCAGCATTTT

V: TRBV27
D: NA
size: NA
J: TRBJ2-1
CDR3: CASSFGGGQFF
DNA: TGTGCCAGCAGTTTTGGGGGTGGGCAGTTCTTC

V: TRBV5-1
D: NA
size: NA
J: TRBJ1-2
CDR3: CASSLGGVSAGYTF
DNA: TGCGCCAGCAGCTTGGGGGGGGTTTCAGCTGGCTACACCTTC

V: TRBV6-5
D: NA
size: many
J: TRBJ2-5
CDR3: CASSRASTWETQYF
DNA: TGTGCCAGCAGTCGGGCCTCGACATGGGAGACCCAGTACTTC

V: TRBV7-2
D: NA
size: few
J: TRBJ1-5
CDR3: CASGEPNQPQHF
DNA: TGTGCCAGCGGGGAACCCAATCAGCCCCAGCATTTT

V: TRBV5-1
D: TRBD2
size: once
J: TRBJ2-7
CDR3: CASSLDSGRAHSYEQYF
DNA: TGCGCCAGCAGCTTGGACAGCGGGAGGGCTCACAGCTACGAGCAGTACTTC

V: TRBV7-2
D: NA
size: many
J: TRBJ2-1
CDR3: CASGRGDEQFF
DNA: TGTGCCAGTGGAAGGGGTGATGAGCAGTTCTTC

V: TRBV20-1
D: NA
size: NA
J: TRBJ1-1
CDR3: CSAQKAGTRTEAFF
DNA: TGCAGTGCTCAAAAGGCAGGGACTCGTACTGAAGCTTTCTTT

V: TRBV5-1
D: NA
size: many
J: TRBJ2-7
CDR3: CASSLRPILQGEQYF
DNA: TGCGCCAGCAGCTTGAGGCCTATACTTCAAGGAGAGCAGTACTTC

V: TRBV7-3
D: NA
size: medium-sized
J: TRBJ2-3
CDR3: CASSFPGTDTQYF
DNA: TGTGCCAGCAGCTTCCCCGGAACAGATACGCAGTATTTT

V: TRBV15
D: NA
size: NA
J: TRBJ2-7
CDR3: CATSRDNDYSYEQYF
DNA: TGTGCCACCAGCAGAGATAACGACTACTCCTACGAGCAGTACTTC

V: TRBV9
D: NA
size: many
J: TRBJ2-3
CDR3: CASSVGGDTQYF
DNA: TGTGCCAGCAGCGTAGGCGGAGATACGCAGTATTTT

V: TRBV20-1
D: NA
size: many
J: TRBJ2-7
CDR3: CSARDGQSRRGLISYEQYF
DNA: TGCAGTGCTAGAGATGGTCAGAGCCGAAGGGGGTTAATCTCCTACGAGCAGTACTTC

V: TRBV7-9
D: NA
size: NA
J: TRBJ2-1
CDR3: CASSPWGGAGHNEQFF
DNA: TGTGCCAGCAGCCCATGGGGGGGGGCAGGTCACAATGAGCAGTTCTTC

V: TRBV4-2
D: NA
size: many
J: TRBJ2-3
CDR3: CASSQEVSLSPDTQYF
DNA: TGTGCCAGCAGCCAAGAGGTTTCTCTGAGCCCAGATACGCAGTATTTT

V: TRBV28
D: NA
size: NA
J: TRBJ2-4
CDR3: CASSFVGNSQYF
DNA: TGTGCCAGCAGTTTTGTGGGCAACTCTCAGTACTTC

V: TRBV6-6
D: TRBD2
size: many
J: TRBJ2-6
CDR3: CASSYPGRGGANVLTF
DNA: TGTGCCAGCAGTTACCCAGGGCGGGGGGGGGCCAACGTCCTGACTTTC

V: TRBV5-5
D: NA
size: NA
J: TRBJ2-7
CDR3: CASSLVGFASYEQYF
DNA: TGTGCCAGCAGCTTGGTGGGTTTCGCGTCCTACGAGCAGTACTTC

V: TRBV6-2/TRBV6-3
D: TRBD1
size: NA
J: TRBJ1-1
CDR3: CASSRGQTIANTEAFF
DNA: TGTGCCAGCAGCCGGGGACAGACGATTGCGAACACTGAAGCTTTCTTT

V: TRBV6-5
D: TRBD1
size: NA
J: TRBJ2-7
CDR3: CASSSRFTGTGPLGTYEQYF
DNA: TGTGCCAGCAGTTCTCGGTTCACCGGGACAGGCCCCCTCGGGACCTACGAGCAGTACTTC

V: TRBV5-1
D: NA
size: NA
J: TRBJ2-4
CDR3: CASSPTGYKNIQYF
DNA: TGCGCCAGCAGCCCCACAGGATACAAAAACATTCAGTACTTC

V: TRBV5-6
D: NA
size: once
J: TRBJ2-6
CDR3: CASGLEGPGANVLTF
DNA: TGTGCCAGCGGCTTGGAGGGGCCTGGGGCCAACGTCCTGACTTTC

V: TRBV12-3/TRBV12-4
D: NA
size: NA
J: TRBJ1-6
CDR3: CASSFGQSASPLHF
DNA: TGTGCCAGCAGTTTCGGACAGTCCGCATCACCCCTCCACTTT

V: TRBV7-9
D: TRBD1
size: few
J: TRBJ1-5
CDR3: CASSPLKSGTGETSNQPQHF
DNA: TGTGCCAGCAGCCCCCTTAAATCCGGGACAGGGGAAACGAGCAATCAGCCCCAGCATTTT

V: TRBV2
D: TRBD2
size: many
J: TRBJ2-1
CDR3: CGSTRGGWYNEQFF
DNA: TGTGGGAGCACCCGGGGGGGGTGGTACAATGAGCAGTTCTTC

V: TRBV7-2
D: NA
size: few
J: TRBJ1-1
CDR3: CASSTRTPGGGTEAFF
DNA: TGTGCCAGCAGCACGCGGACACCTGGGGGGGGGACTGAAGCTTTCTTT

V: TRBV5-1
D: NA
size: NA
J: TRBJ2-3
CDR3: CASSLGNSDYTDTQYF
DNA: TGCGCCAGCAGCTTGGGTAATAGCGACTACACAGATACGCAGTATTTT

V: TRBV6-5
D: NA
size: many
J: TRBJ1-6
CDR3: CASSYYGGSYNSPLHF
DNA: TGTGCCAGCAGTTACTATGGGGGGTCCTATAATTCACCCCTCCACTTT

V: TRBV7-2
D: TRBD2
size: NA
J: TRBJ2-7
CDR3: CASSRSGRVNEQYF
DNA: TGTGCCAGCAGCAGAAGCGGGAGGGTTAACGAGCAGTACTTC

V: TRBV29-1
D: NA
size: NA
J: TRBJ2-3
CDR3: CSVEDNQPDTQYF
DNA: TGCAGCGTTGAAGACAACCAACCAGATACGCAGTATTTT